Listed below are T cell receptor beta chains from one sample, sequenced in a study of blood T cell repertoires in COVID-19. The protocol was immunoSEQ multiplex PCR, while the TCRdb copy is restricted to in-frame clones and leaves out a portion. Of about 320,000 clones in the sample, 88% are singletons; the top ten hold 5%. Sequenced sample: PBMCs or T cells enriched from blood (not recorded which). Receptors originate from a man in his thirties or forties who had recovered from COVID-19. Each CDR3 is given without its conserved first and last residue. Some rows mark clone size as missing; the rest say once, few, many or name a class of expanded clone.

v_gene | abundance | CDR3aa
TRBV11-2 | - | ASSSALGRTSYEQY
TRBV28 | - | ASSPTGISNQPQH
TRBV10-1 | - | ASSIDSYQPQH
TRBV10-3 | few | AISGGIHQPQH
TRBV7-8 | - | ASSTSTGSGNTIY
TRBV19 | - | ASSIRQPNTEAF
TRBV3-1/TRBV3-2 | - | ASSPFTSGSGNTIY
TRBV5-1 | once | ASSLMSRENTIY
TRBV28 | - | ASTSLSSWGGKLF
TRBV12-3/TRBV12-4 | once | ASSLGADTEAF
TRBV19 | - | ASTPGKGQPQH
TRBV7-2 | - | ASSLGTGTNYGYT
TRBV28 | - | ASSLYRGLGGELF
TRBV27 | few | ASSLSSSGGAVSYGYT